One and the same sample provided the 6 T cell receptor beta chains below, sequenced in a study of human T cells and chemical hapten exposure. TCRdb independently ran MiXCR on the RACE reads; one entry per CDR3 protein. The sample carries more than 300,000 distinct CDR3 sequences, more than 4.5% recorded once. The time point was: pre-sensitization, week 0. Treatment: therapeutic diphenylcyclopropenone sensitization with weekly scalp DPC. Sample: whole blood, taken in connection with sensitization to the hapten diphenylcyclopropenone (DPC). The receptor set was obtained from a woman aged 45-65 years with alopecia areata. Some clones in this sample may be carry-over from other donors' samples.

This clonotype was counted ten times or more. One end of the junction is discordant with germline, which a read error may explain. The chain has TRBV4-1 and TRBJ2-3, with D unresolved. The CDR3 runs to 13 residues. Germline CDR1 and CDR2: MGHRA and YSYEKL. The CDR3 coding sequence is TGCGCCAGCAGCCCACGCAGCAGAGATACGCAGTATTTT. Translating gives CASSPRSRDTQYF.

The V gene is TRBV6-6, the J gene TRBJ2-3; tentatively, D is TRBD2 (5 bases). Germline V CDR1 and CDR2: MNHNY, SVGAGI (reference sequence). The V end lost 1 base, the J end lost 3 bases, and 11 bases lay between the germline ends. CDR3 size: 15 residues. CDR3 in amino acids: CASSYYPGSTDTQYF. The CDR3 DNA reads TGTGCCAGCAGTTACTATCCGGGGTCAACAGATACGCAGTATTTT.

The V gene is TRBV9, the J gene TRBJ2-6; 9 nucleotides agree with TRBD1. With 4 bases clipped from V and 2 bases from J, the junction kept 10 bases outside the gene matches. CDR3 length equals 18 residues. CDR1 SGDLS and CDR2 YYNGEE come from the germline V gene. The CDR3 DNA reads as TGTGCCAGCAGCTCCAGGGACAGGGCTCCGGCTGGGGCCAACGTCCTGACTTTC. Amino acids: CASSSRDRAPAGANVLTF.

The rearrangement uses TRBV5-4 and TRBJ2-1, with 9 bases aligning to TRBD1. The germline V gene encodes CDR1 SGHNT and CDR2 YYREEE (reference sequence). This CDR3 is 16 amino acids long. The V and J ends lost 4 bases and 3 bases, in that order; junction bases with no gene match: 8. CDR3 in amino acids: CASSTKGQGNYNEQFF. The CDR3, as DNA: TGTGCCAGCAGCACGAAGGGACAGGGAAACTACAATGAGCAGTTCTTC.

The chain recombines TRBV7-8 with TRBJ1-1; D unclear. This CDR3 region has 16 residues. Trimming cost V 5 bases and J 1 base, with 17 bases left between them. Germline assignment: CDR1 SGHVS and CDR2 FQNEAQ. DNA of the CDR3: TGTGCCAGCAGCCCGACTTGGGCAGGCCAGAACACTGAAGCTTTCTTT. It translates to CASSPTWAGQNTEAFF.

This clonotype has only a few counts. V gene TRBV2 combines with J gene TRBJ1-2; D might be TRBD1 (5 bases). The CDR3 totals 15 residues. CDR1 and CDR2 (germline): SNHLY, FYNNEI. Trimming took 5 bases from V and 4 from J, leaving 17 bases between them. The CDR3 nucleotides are TGTGCCAGCAGTAAGGATAGGGACGGGCCCTATGGCTACACCTTC. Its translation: CASSKDRDGPYGYTF. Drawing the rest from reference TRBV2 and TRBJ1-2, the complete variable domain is EPEVTQTPSHQVTQMGQEVILRCVPISNHLYFYWYRQILGQKVEFLVSFYNNEISEKSEIFDDQFSVERPDGSNFTLKIRSTKLEDSAMYFCASSKDRDGPYGYTFGSGTRLTVV.